These 3 T cell receptor beta chains share one sample of origin, sequenced in a study of T cell responses to AZD1222 COVID-19 vaccine. The table came from immunoSEQ multiplex PCR; TCRdb's copy has only in-frame clones and leaves some out. The data contain about 170,000 clones, around 90% of them singletons. The sequenced sample was peripheral blood, obtained 28 days after the second AZD1222 dose. The receptors derive from an adult who received the AZD1222 COVID-19 vaccine.

V usage is TRBV23-1 and J usage is TRBJ2-7; perhaps TRBD1 as D (6 bases). TRBV23-1 is flagged as an ORF with uncertain function. Trimming took off 2 bases at V and 3 bases at J, with 20 bases between the two ends. CDR3 length: 17 residues. The DNA for the CDR3 is TGCGCCAGCAGTCAAGGTCTTCCGGACAGCAAGTACTACGAGCAGTACTTC. Translating it yields CASSQGLPDSKYYEQYF.

The chain is built from TRBV2 and TRBJ1-2, with 9 bases identical to TRBD1. From germline, CDR1 is SNHLY and CDR2 FYNNEI. V was clipped by 7 bases and J by 7 bases; unmatched bases: 10. The CDR3 has 14 amino acids. The CDR3 DNA sequence: TGTGCCAGCACCCGGGACAGGGTCTTGTCTGGCTACACCTTC. Protein: CASTRDRVLSGYTF.

This rearrangement joins TRBV2 to TRBJ1-2; TRBD1 might be the D (5 bases). CDR1 is SNHLY and CDR2 is FYNNEI in the germline V gene. The CDR3 totals 14 residues. V was shortened by 3 bases and J by 4 bases, with 12 bases between the two germline ends. Written as DNA, the CDR3 is TGTGCCAGCAGTGACAGGGTATCCCTCTATGGCTACACCTTC. Its translation: CASSDRVSLYGYTF. The complete variable domain, with remaining parts taken from reference TRBV2 and TRBJ1-2, reads EPEVTQTPSHQVTQMGQEVILRCVPISNHLYFYWYRQILGQKVEFLVSFYNNEISEKSEIFDDQFSVERPDGSNFTLKIRSTKLEDSAMYFCASSDRVSLYGYTFGSGTRLTVV.